The 7 T cell receptor beta chains below were found in one sample sequenced in a study of monozygotic twins with inflammatory bowel disease (dated by TCRdb to between 2018 and 2021). The library relied on 5' RACE. Sequencing was carried out with an Illumina HiSeq 2500. Through TCRdb reprocessing, the reads give one entry per CDR3 protein sequence; DNA is omitted. The sample table includes around 200,000 distinct CDR3 sequences. The ten largest clones represent less than 2% of the sample. Material for sequencing was blood. The receptor set was obtained from a human donor with ulcerative colitis or Crohn's disease, or a healthy co-twin of an affected twin (not recorded which).

The rearrangement uses TRBV5-1 and TRBJ1-1. The CDR3 totals 15 residues. In germline, CDR1 is SGHRS, CDR2 YFSETQ. CDR3 sequence: CASSFDGILNTEAFF.

The rearrangement uses TRBV6-5 and TRBJ2-2. Germline CDR1 MNHEY, CDR2 SVGAGI. CDR3 length: 14 amino acids. CDR3 loop: CASSYSSGAGELFF.

The chain recombines TRBV5-5 with TRBJ2-5; TCRdb calls TRBD1, which cannot be checked without DNA. This CDR3 has 13 residues. CDR1 and CDR2 (germline): SGHKS, YYEKEE (reference sequence). CDR3 amino acids: CASRPTGKETQYF.

The chain joins TRBV20-1 to TRBJ2-1. This CDR3 region has 13 residues. CDR1 is DFQATT and CDR2 is SNEGSKA in the germline V gene (reference sequence). The CDR3 reads CSARVLLYNEQFF.

The chain couples TRBV7-2 to TRBJ2-3; TCRdb indicates TRBD2, and absent DNA this call remains unverified. The CDR3 sequence is 16 residues long. Germline lookup yields CDR1 SGHTA and CDR2 FQGNSA. CDR3 region: CASSLGVGGAGDTQYF.

The rearrangement uses TRBV12-3 or TRBV12-4 and TRBJ1-1; TCRdb's D call, TRBD1, is unchecked because there is no DNA. The CDR3 totals 13 residues. The CDR3 loop is CASRGHMNTEAFF.

The CDR3 is CASSLGQGTGELFF. The rearrangement links TRBV7-7 to TRBJ2-2. Germline-derived CDR1 and CDR2 are SSHAT and FNYEAQ (reference sequence). The CDR3 loop spans 14 amino acids.